Each of the 18 T cell receptor beta chains below was sequenced from the same sample in a study of T cell repertoires in cytomegalovirus infection (dated by TCRdb to about 2019). These receptors lack a known antigen. The data were produced on an Illumina HiSeq 1500. In-frame beta chains were kept once TCRdb had trimmed the public reads at Q25 with fastp and called clones with MiXCR. Each entry is one CDR3 protein sequence, shown with its most common DNA and genes. This sample comprises about 220,000 distinct CDR3 sequences, around 40% of them detected only once. Approximately 59% of the sample lies in the top ten. Read against the paper, the sample's treatment or condition label means: in vitro stimulation with specific CMV peptide epitopes to enrich CMV-specific T cells. The material sequenced was CD8+ T cells from cultured PBMCs, taken from culture after CMV antigen stimulation. The receptors here all came from a human donor in good health (CMV status not recorded). Some clones in this sample may be carry-over from other donors' samples.

The chain uses TRBV11-2 and TRBJ2-1; 15 positions match TRBD2. The CDR3 covers 14 residues. Germline loops: CDR1 SGHAT, CDR2 FQNNGV. Trimming at V came to 5 bases and at J to 14 bases, leaving 7 bases not matched to a gene. The CDR3 DNA follows: TGTGCCAGCAGCCCTCCGGGACTAGCGGGAGGAGAGTTCTTC. Amino acid sequence: CASSPPGLAGGEFF.

The chain combines TRBV4-2 with TRBJ2-2; 7 bases are shared with TRBD1. The CDR3 covers 16 residues. CDR1 and CDR2 (germline): LGHNA, YNFKEQ. Losses at the gene ends were 0 bases for V and 6 bases for J; bases not matched to a gene: 7. Written as DNA, the CDR3 is TGTGCCAGCAGCCAAGAAGAAGGGGGCTCCGCCGGGGAGCTGTTTTTT. This translates into CASSQEEGGSAGELFF.

The CDR3 spells CASSSERERAKNIQYF. Written as DNA, the CDR3 is TGTGCCAGCTCTTCAGAGCGGGAGAGAGCCAAAAACATTCAGTACTTC. The chain joins TRBV27 to TRBJ2-4; 8 bases map to TRBD2. From germline, CDR1 is MNHEY and CDR2 SMNVEV (reference sequence). The CDR3 sequence is 16 residues long. J lost 0 bases, V lost 8 bases, and 9 bases had no gene match.

This clonotype was seen more than once but under ten times. V usage is TRBV7-9 and J usage is TRBJ2-1, with 8 bases aligning to TRBD1. The J segment lost 6 bases and the V segment lost 3 bases, leaving 4 bases of the junction unmatched. Germline V gives CDR1 SEHNR, CDR2 FQNEAQ (reference sequence). The CDR3 runs to 14 residues. The CDR3 region is CASSLGGTGNEQFF. The CDR3 DNA reads as TGTGCCAGCAGCTTGGGCGGGACAGGCAATGAGCAGTTCTTC. Complete variable domain (other parts from reference TRBV7-9 and TRBJ2-1): DTGVSQNPRHKITKRGQNVTFRCDPISEHNRLYWYRQTLGQGPEFLTYFQNEAQLEKSRLLSDRFSAERPKGSFSTLEIQRTEQGDSAMYLCASSLGGTGNEQFFGPGTRLTVL.

This clonotype was picked up many times. This sequence joins TRBV11-2 and TRBJ1-1, with a possible D match to TRBD1 (6 bases). The germline V gene has CDR1 SGHAT and CDR2 FQNNGV. This CDR3 comprises 15 residues. The V and J ends lost 2 bases and 3 bases respectively, with 13 bases between them. The CDR3 DNA reads TGTGCCAGCAGCTTAAGGGGGGCGGAGGACACTGAAGCTTTCTTT. Its protein is CASSLRGAEDTEAFF.

This clonotype was detected a few times. The V gene is TRBV20-1, the J gene TRBJ1-2, with 8 bases fitting TRBD1. Trimming at V came to 1 base and at J to 5 bases, leaving 0 bases not matched to a gene. The CDR3 has 12 residues. Germline lookup yields CDR1 DFQATT and CDR2 SNEGSKA (reference sequence). Here the CDR3 DNA reads TGCAGTGCTAGAGGACAGGGGTATGGCTACACCTTC. It codes for CSARGQGYGYTF.

The V call is TRBV12-3 or TRBV12-4, the J call TRBJ2-1; possible D gene TRBD2, 7 bases. The CDR3 runs 16 residues. V dropped 7 bases and J dropped 3 bases, with 19 bases sitting between them. The DNA of the CDR3 is TGTGCCAGCACCTTGGGGGGGCTAGGACTCTACAATGAGCAGTTCTTC. Amino acid sequence: CASTLGGLGLYNEQFF.

This clonotype was picked up a small number of times. This sequence joins TRBV12-3 or TRBV12-4 and TRBJ2-1; TRBD2 matches at 12 bases. V was clipped by 2 bases and J by 3 bases; unmatched bases: 5. The CDR3 is 17 amino acids. For the CDR3, the DNA is TGTGCCAGCAGTTTAAGCCAGACTAGCGGGGGCTACAATGAGCAGTTCTTC. Translated: CASSLSQTSGGYNEQFF.

This clonotype was observed a handful of times. CDR3 sequence reads: CASSPGQGENEQFF. CDR3 in DNA: TGTGCCAGCAGCCCGGGACAGGGTGAAAATGAGCAGTTCTTC. The chain is built from TRBV7-3 and TRBJ2-1, with 9 bases identical to TRBD1. The CDR3 has 14 residues. With 5 bases clipped from V and 7 bases from J, the junction kept 6 bases outside the gene matches. Germline CDR1 is SGHTA and CDR2 is FQGTGA.

The rearrangement joins TRBV6-5 to TRBJ2-3, with D possibly matching TRBD2 (5 bases). The length of the CDR3 is 17 residues. CDR1 and CDR2 (germline): MNHEY, SVGAGI. V was shortened by 2 bases and J by 3 bases, with 18 bases between the two germline ends. The CDR3 region is CASSYLADSGGTDTQYF. The CDR3, as DNA: TGTGCCAGCAGTTACCTGGCAGACTCAGGAGGTACAGATACGCAGTATTTT.

The chain joins TRBV6-2 or TRBV6-3 to TRBJ2-2; D assignment may be TRBD1 or TRBD2 (7 bases each). This CDR3 has 15 residues. Germline V gene sequence: CDR1 MNHEY, CDR2 SVGEGT. Trimming left V 8 bases short and J 3 bases short, with 16 bases between. The CDR3: CASGRQGGDTGELFF. CDR3 sequence (DNA): TGTGCCAGCGGTAGACAGGGAGGGGACACCGGGGAGCTGTTTTTT.

This clonotype was picked up a small number of times. The chain joins TRBV7-9 to TRBJ2-7; 14 bases align to TRBD2. Per the germline V gene, CDR1 is SEHNR and CDR2 is FQNEAQ (reference sequence). V trimming: 5 bases; J trimming: 3 bases; junction bases outside the gene matches: 6. The CDR3 extends over 16 amino acids. CDR3 nucleotide sequence: TGTGCCAGCAGCCCGAGACTAGCGGGAGGGCTCTACGAGCAGTACTTC. Translated, it gives CASSPRLAGGLYEQYF.

V and J are TRBV6-6 and TRBJ1-2; D is undetermined. The CDR3 has 13 amino acids. V was trimmed by 2 bases and J by 3 bases, leaving 7 bases between them. CDR1 and CDR2 (germline): MNHNY, SVGAGI (reference sequence). In nucleotides, the CDR3 is TGTGCCAGCAGTTACGACCCTTACTATGGCTACACCTTC. Amino acids: CASSYDPYYGYTF.

This clonotype was seen a handful of times. V usage is TRBV13 and J usage is TRBJ1-1; D perhaps matches TRBD1 (5 bases). The V gene lost 5 bases and the J gene lost 4 bases, with 17 bases spanning the gap. The CDR3 covers 15 residues. Germline CDR1 reads PRHDT; CDR2 reads FYEKMQ (reference sequence). The CDR3 bases are TGTGCCAGCAGCATTCCAGACAGTGAGGGCACTGAAGCTTTCTTT. This translates into CASSIPDSEGTEAFF.

The chain employs TRBV15 and TRBJ2-7; 7 bases are shared with TRBD1. This CDR3 comprises 13 residues. After removal of 0 bases from V and 6 bases from J, the junction contained 2 bases not matched to a gene. Germline V CDR1 and CDR2: LNHNV, YYDKDF (reference sequence). This CDR3 reads CATSRDRGREQYF. The CDR3 nucleotides read TGTGCCACCAGCAGAGATAGGGGGCGCGAGCAGTACTTC.

The CDR3 region has the DNA TGTGCCAGCTACCCTGGTGGGACTAGCGGTTACACAGATACGCAGTATTTT. This encodes CASYPGGTSGYTDTQYF. V and J are TRBV27 and TRBJ2-3; the match to TRBD2 covers 11 bases. This CDR3 is 17 amino acids long. Germline CDR1 is MNHEY and CDR2 is SMNVEV (reference sequence). V was clipped by 8 bases and J by 2 bases; unmatched bases: 12.

Regarding this clonotype: This may be a read error, as it is one base from a much larger clone. V usage is TRBV7-4 and J usage is TRBJ2-5; TRBD1 is a possible D gene (6 bases). This CDR3 is 14 amino acids long. CDR1 and CDR2 (germline): SGHVT, SQSDAQ. Trimming took off 4 bases at V and 4 bases at J, with 13 bases between the two ends. CDR3 in amino acids: CASSYPSRGETQYF. CDR3 coding DNA: TGTGCCAGCAGCTATCCAAGCAGGGGAGAGACCCAGTACTTC.

This clonotype was observed a handful of times. The chain combines TRBV4-1 with TRBJ1-1; D is perhaps TRBD1 (5 bases). V lost 0 bases, J lost 0 bases, and 17 bases lay in between. CDR3 length: 18 amino acids. The germline V gene has CDR1 MGHRA and CDR2 YSYEKL. The CDR3 here is CASSQEGALQAMNTEAFF. In DNA, the CDR3 is TGCGCCAGCAGCCAAGAAGGGGCTTTACAGGCCATGAACACTGAAGCTTTCTTT.